This T cell receptor beta chain is drawn from a study of T and B cells in COVID-19 patients (dated by TCRdb to 2018 to 2020). The study in broad terms: Using TRB and IGH repertoire sequencing of peripheral blood, the study characterized adaptive immunity in COVID-19 patients who had active infection or had recovered. A recovered cohort was made up of 15 to 19 patients contributing roughly 21 samples, mostly after mild to moderate COVID-19 managed as outpatients. Patients in the recovered cohort had a median age of around 31 years, compared with just over 65 years for patients in the active-infection cohort. In the active-infection cohort, about 60% of the roughly 20 patients were critically ill and required mechanical ventilation or ECMO. Comorbidities linked to unfavorable COVID-19 outcome were present in nine tenths of the roughly 20 patients in the active-infection cohort. Over 7 million TCR sequences were analysed in a TCR and BCR sequence repository that covered about 40 patients and around 73 time points. Two patients belonged to both the recovered and active cohorts because samples were available from active disease and after recovery. An age-matched reference group of 35 to 45 healthy donors negative for COVID-19 antibodies served as the comparison for repertoire analyses. As many as 9 follow-up blood samples were collected from each patient, and in some individuals these samples spanned different disease stages.

TRB repertoires were amplified from roughly 250-500 ng of genomic DNA extracted from blood. TCRdb lists the instrument as Illumina MiSeq. TRB rearrangements were amplified by multiplex PCR with BIOMED2 TRB-A/B primer pools. Two consecutive PCRs added Illumina-compatible adapters and 7-nucleotide sample barcodes to the amplicons. All library PCRs used Phusion HS II polymerase. Amplicons were purified from gel with the NucleoSpin Gel and PCR Clean-up kit, quantified on Qubit, and pooled at 4 to 5 nM. Before Illumina next-generation sequencing, the quality of the amplicon pool was assessed on an Agilent 2100 Bioanalyzer. The original pipeline was this. TRB rearrangements were annotated with MiXCR 3.0.8 using the default MiXCR reference library. Non-productive reads and sequences with fewer than 2 reads were removed, and each unique CDR3 nucleotide sequence was counted as one clone. R 3.5.1 was used to calculate clonality, diversity, richness and V-J gene usage. TCR clustering by CDR3 similarity used GLIPH2, with generation probabilities calculated by OLGA. Only GLIPH2 clusters with at least four unique TCR clonotypes present in at least three individuals were retained. TCRdb reanalyzed the raw reads on its own, using fastp at Q25 for trimming and MiXCR for clone calling, and kept in-frame beta chains. Each CDR3 protein appears once, grouped with its most common genes and DNA. The V and J calls, along with clone size, are taken from TCRdb and not from the paper's own processing. The sample contains 20,000 or so distinct CDR3 sequences, around 30% of them found a single time. Approximately 2% of the sample is taken by the ten largest.

The germline V gene specifies KGHDR as CDR1 and SFDVKD as CDR2. From the cysteine through the phenylalanine, the CDR3 covers 15 amino acids. Only CDR3 DNA is held: 45 bases, read in frame from base 1. Between the V and J ends, shortened by 4 bases and 3 bases respectively, the junction contains 12 bases. Remarks on this clonotype: Its recognized antigen is unknown. Within one base of it there is no much larger clone, and no base qualities were kept.

Broad study findings and their caveats: A total of 2,000 to 2,500 exclusive TCR clusters, including some 31 low-pGen clusters, were found in the recovered cohort. Blood samples from mildly ill patients during symptoms and early samples from severe cases were scarce. TRBV/TRBJ gene usage was reported as strongly skewed in patients with COVID-19. The size of the cohort was considered insufficient for assessing HLA contributions to COVID-19 susceptibility or severity. Specific T cell subsets (CD4+/Treg/CD8+) and sorted SARS-CoV-2-responsive or tetramer+ T cells had not yet been sequenced, with those experiments still ongoing. The reported TCR clusters were said to need prospective validation before any clinical use. TRB repertoires were highly clonal in active COVID-19, whereas diversity and richness at recovery rose above healthy donor levels.

This TCR was sampled from a human donor who had recovered from COVID-19. The V gene is TRBV24-1 and the J gene is TRBJ1-3; the D region possibly corresponds to TRBD1 (6 bases align). The sample consisted of blood. The nucleotides are TGTGCCACCAGTGACACAGGGACGGGTGGAAACACCATATATTTT. Its translation is CATSDTGTGGNTIYF.